This TCR beta chain was profiled in a study of early T cells in non-severe SARS-CoV-2 infection. Individual cDNA molecules received unique molecular identifiers during library preparation. TCRdb used MiXCR to reprocess the 5' RACE reads, holding one entry per CDR3 protein. The data hold roughly 23,000 distinct CDR3 sequences, with 3% to 4% observed a single time. Per germline, CDR1 SGHRS and CDR2 YFSETQ. The length of the CDR3 is 15 residues. The ends were cut back, 4 bases at V and 2 bases at J, with 15 bases in the middle. This clonotype came up many times. V gene TRBV5-1 combines with J gene TRBJ2-5, with a possible D match to TRBD2 (6 bases). The clonotype was recovered from an adult who was a healthcare worker with PCR-confirmed SARS-CoV-2 infection or an uninfected control (not recorded which). The sample comprised whole blood. The CDR3 sequence: CASSPAASVQETQYF. DNA of the CDR3: TGCGCCAGCAGCCCGGCCGCTAGCGTTCAAGAGACCCAGTACTTC. Supplemented by reference TRBV5-1 and TRBJ2-5, the full variable domain reads KAGVTQTPRYLIKTRGQQVTLSCSPISGHRSVSWYQQTPGQGLQFLFEYFSETQRNKGNFPGRFSGRQFSNSRSEMNVSTLELGDSALYLCASSPAASVQETQYFGPGTRLLVL.